This paragraph covers one T cell receptor (beta chain) sequence. This record comes from a study of cytomegalovirus exposure and HLA in healthy donors. Amplification used 60 Vbeta primers and 13 Jbeta primers. Repertoires were generated with immunoSEQ multiplex PCR, while TCRdb's copy carries only in-frame clones and drops some. The table shows roughly 110,000 clones, with approximately 79% occurring only once. This CDR3 comprises 14 residues. Deletions cut 1 base from V and 2 bases from J, with 9 bases between. Per the germline V gene, CDR1 is LGHNA and CDR2 is YNFKEQ. The chain employs TRBV4-2 and TRBJ2-7; D perhaps matches TRBD2 (6 bases). This TCR was sampled from a man aged 55 to 70 in good health and CMV-seronegative. The specimen was PBMCs. The CDR3 here is CASSQGGETYEQYF. CDR3 nucleotides: TGTGCCAGCAGCCAAGGCGGGGAGACCTACGAGCAGTACTTC.